Listed here are 14 T cell receptor beta chains from one sample, sequenced in a study of siplizumab effects on memory and regulatory T cells. This table comes from immunoSEQ multiplex PCR, and its TCRdb copy is limited to in-frame clones, with some not included. The repertoire includes 85,000 to 130,000 clones, more than 90% of them detected once, and roughly 2.6% sits in the top ten. The sequencing sample was made of CD4+ T cells sorted from blood. All receptors derive from a human donor in good health. Some clones in this sample may be carry-over from other donors' samples.

The rearrangement uses TRBV18 and TRBJ1-3; 7 bases map to TRBD1. The junction had 8 bases not matched to a gene; V was cut back by 3 bases and J by 0 bases. Germline-derived CDR1 and CDR2 are KGHSH and LQKENI. The CDR3 has 17 residues. The CDR3 DNA is TGTGCCAGCTCACCTACGGGGACAGCAGTCTCTGGAAACACCATATATTTT. Protein sequence: CASSPTGTAVSGNTIYF.

This clone was observed once. The chain joins TRBV2 to TRBJ2-5; D gene unclear. The CDR3 is 12 residues long. The V gene lost 4 bases and the J gene lost 5 bases, with 8 bases spanning the gap. Germline V gene data show CDR1 as SNHLY and CDR2 as FYNNEI. CDR3 amino acids: CASSAGRETQYF. As DNA, the CDR3 is TGTGCCAGCAGTGCAGGCCGCGAGACCCAGTACTTC.

The V gene is TRBV25-1, the J gene TRBJ2-1; the D is unclear. V gave up 1 base and J gave up 3 bases, with 10 bases separating them. There are 15 residues in the CDR3. The germline V gene has CDR1 MGHDK and CDR2 SYGVNS. The CDR3 region has the DNA TGTGCCAGCAGTGAATGGGGTAATGACTACAATGAGCAGTTCTTC. Its protein is CASSEWGNDYNEQFF.

The CDR3 DNA reads TGCGCCAGCAGCGTTGGGACTAGCGAATACAATGAGCAGTTCTTC. It translates to CASSVGTSEYNEQFF. The V gene is TRBV5-1, the J gene TRBJ2-1, with 10 bases aligning to TRBD2. The V and J ends lost 4 bases and 4 bases, in that order; junction bases with no gene match: 5. This CDR3 contains 15 residues. Germline V gene data show CDR1 as SGHRS and CDR2 as YFSETQ.

J is TRBJ1-5 and V is TRBV7-2; D gene ambiguous. Germline CDR1 reads SGHTA; CDR2 reads FQGNSA. CDR3 length: 19 residues. Trimming removed 5 bases from V and 0 bases from J, with 23 bases in between. CDR3 DNA: TGTGCCAGCAGCCCGAGACCCCGGGCAGTCCTCTATAGCAATCAGCCCCAGCATTTT. This sequence encodes CASSPRPRAVLYSNQPQHF. The whole variable domain, remainder taken from reference TRBV7-2 and TRBJ1-5, is GAGVSQSPSNKVTEKGKDVELRCDPISGHTALYWYRQSLGQGLEFLIYFQGNSAPDKSGLPSDRFSAERTGGSVSTLTIQRTQQEDSAVYLCASSPRPRAVLYSNQPQHFGDGTRLSIL.

This rearrangement joins TRBV9 to TRBJ2-5; D not certain. This CDR3 has 14 residues. Per germline, CDR1 SGDLS and CDR2 YYNGEE. V was cut by 0 bases and J by 5 bases, with 11 bases left in between. CDR3 sequence (DNA): TGTGCCAGCAGCGTAGCCCCTCAGAAGGAGACCCAGTACTTC. Residues: CASSVAPQKETQYF.

This clone was recorded only once. The V and J genes are TRBV19 and TRBJ1-5; D is ambiguous. V was shortened by 3 bases and J by 7 bases, with 7 bases between the two germline ends. Germline V gives CDR1 LNHDA, CDR2 SQIVND (reference sequence). The CDR3 extends over 12 amino acids. The CDR3 sequence: CASSIITQPQHF. The DNA of the CDR3 is TGTGCCAGTAGTATTATCACCCAGCCCCAGCATTTT.

The rearrangement uses TRBV2 and TRBJ1-5; no firm D call. The germline V gene has CDR1 SNHLY and CDR2 FYNNEI. The V end was cut by 2 bases, the J end by 0 bases, with 11 bases between. This CDR3 has 16 amino acids. CDR3 nucleotides: TGTGCCAGCAGTGAATCGGGGAGGAATAGCAATCAGCCCCAGCATTTT. Its protein product is CASSESGRNSNQPQHF.

The chain carries TRBV29-1 and TRBJ1-4, with a possible D match to TRBD1 (5 bases). Germline-derived CDR1 and CDR2 are SQVTM and ANQGSEA. CDR3 length: 13 residues. The V end was cut by 4 bases, the J end by 7 bases, with 13 bases between. CDR3 in amino acids: CSVVVAGLEKLFF. The CDR3 DNA reads TGCAGCGTTGTGGTGGCAGGGCTTGAAAAACTGTTTTTT.

The chain has TRBV28 and TRBJ1-3, with a tentative D call TRBD1 (6 bases). Trimming left V 7 bases short and J 4 bases short, with 14 bases between. CDR1 and CDR2 (germline): MDHEN, SYDVKM. The CDR3 is 14 amino acids. CDR3 sequence (DNA): TGTGCCAGCACCTCATGGGGGCGGGGAAACACCATATATTTT. It translates to CASTSWGRGNTIYF.

The table lists this clone with a count of one. V usage is TRBV6-1 and J usage is TRBJ1-1; D is perhaps TRBD1 (6 bases). Trimming removed 6 bases at V and 5 bases at J, with 13 bases between. This CDR3 comprises 13 residues. Per the germline V gene, CDR1 is MNHNS and CDR2 is SASEGT. CDR3 DNA sequence: TGTGCCAGCAGAGAGGACAGACAAACTGAAGCTTTCTTT. The encoded protein is CASREDRQTEAFF.

The chain joins TRBV6-1 to TRBJ2-1; maybe TRBD2 (6 bases). The CDR3 has 15 residues. Germline CDR1 is MNHNS and CDR2 is SASEGT. The germline V and J ends were trimmed by 3 bases and 12 bases, with 21 bases remaining between them. Here the CDR3 DNA reads TGTGCCAGCAGTGACCCCGGGGCCATCGCCGGGGGGCAGTTCTTC. As protein: CASSDPGAIAGGQFF.

This clone has just one count. The V gene is TRBV4-1, the J gene TRBJ2-5, with D hard to call. The V and J ends lost 1 base and 4 bases respectively, with 7 bases between them. This CDR3 has 13 residues. Germline CDR1 MGHRA, CDR2 YSYEKL. The DNA for the CDR3 is TGCGCCAGCAGCCAAGTCTTACTAGAGACCCAGTACTTC. Translating gives CASSQVLLETQYF.

This rearrangement joins TRBV19 to TRBJ2-2; D might be TRBD1 or TRBD2, each matching 5 bases. Trimming pared 5 bases from V and 1 base from J, leaving 11 bases between. There are 15 residues in the CDR3. Germline V gene data show CDR1 as LNHDA and CDR2 as SQIVND (reference sequence). The CDR3 region is CASSPGRKNTGELFF. DNA of the CDR3: TGTGCCAGTAGTCCGGGACGGAAGAACACCGGGGAGCTGTTTTTT.